These 18 T cell receptor beta chains were sequenced from one sample in a study of cytomegalovirus exposure and HLA in healthy donors. Both 60 Vbeta primers and 13 Jbeta primers went into the PCR. Method: immunoSEQ multiplex PCR; TCRdb's copy keeps in-frame clones and lacks some. The profile shows around 100,000 clones, 70% to 85% of them singletons. Sequencing input: PBMCs. The receptors originated from a woman in her thirties or forties in good health and CMV-seronegative.

This chain uses TRBV27 with TRBJ1-1, with a weak D call TRBD1 (5 bases). Germline values: CDR1 MNHEY, CDR2 SMNVEV (reference sequence). The CDR3 is 14 amino acids. With 4 bases removed from V and 0 bases from J, the gap between germline ends came to 9 bases. The CDR3 spells CASSSRVMNTEAFF. The CDR3 nucleotides read TGTGCCAGCAGTTCCAGGGTTATGAACACTGAAGCTTTCTTT.

The genes are TRBV19 and TRBJ2-3; D not resolved. Germline V gives CDR1 LNHDA, CDR2 SQIVND (reference sequence). The CDR3 contains 14 residues. V lost 2 bases and J 5 bases, leaving 11 bases between the germline ends. Here the CDR3 DNA reads TGTGCCAGTAGTATATCGAGCGCGGAAGATACGCAGTATTTT. Its protein is CASSISSAEDTQYF.

The DNA for the CDR3 is TGTGCCAGCAGCTCCTGGACAGGGCGGGGGGAGACCCAGTACTTC. This translates into CASSSWTGRGETQYF. The chain is built from TRBV7-6 and TRBJ2-5; possible D gene TRBD1, 8 bases. This CDR3 contains 15 residues. Germline CDR1 is SGHVS and CDR2 is FNYEAQ. Deletions cut 4 bases from V and 5 bases from J, with 17 bases between.

The chain recombines TRBV7-2 with TRBJ1-4; 8 bases map to TRBD1. Germline-derived CDR1 and CDR2 are SGHTA and FQGNSA. This CDR3 has 14 residues. The V segment lost 4 bases and the J segment 6 bases; nucleotides outside the gene matches: 4. The CDR3 region is CASSSGTGDEKLFF. CDR3 DNA: TGTGCCAGCAGCTCCGGGACAGGTGATGAAAAACTGTTTTTT.

This sequence joins TRBV29-1 and TRBJ2-1, with a possible D match to TRBD2 (6 bases). V was shortened by 1 base and J by 3 bases, with 10 bases between the two germline ends. The germline V gene has CDR1 SQVTM and CDR2 ANQGSEA. The CDR3 consists of 14 residues. CDR3 in DNA: TGCAGCGTTGAAGGCGGTAGCGGCTACAATGAGCAGTTCTTC. Its translation is CSVEGGSGYNEQFF.

The chain links TRBV29-1 to TRBJ2-5; D is unresolved. Trimming removed 4 bases from V and 0 bases from J, with 9 bases in between. CDR1 and CDR2 from the germline V gene are SQVTM and ANQGSEA. This CDR3 is 13 amino acids long. CDR3 in amino acids: CSVARPNQETQYF. Written as DNA, the CDR3 is TGCAGCGTTGCTAGACCCAACCAAGAGACCCAGTACTTC.

The chain carries TRBV4-3 and TRBJ2-7; 7 nucleotides match TRBD1. The CDR3 totals 17 residues. Trimming cost V 0 bases and J 6 bases; bases outside gene matches: 14. CDR1 and CDR2 (germline): LGHNA, YSLEER. The CDR3 coding sequence is TGCGCCAGCAGCCAAGATAGTCCCCCGGGACAGAACTCCGAGCAGTACTTC. Its translation: CASSQDSPPGQNSEQYF.

The chain carries TRBV10-3 and TRBJ2-5, with D possibly matching TRBD2 (5 bases). The tail of the sequence fits TRBJ2-7 better, so the J call may be wrong. The CDR3 spans 15 residues. Germline V gives CDR1 ENHRY, CDR2 SYGVKD. CDR3 sequence (DNA): TGTGCCATCAGTGAGTCCGGACTCGACCGTAACGAGCAGTACTTC. As protein: CAISESGLDRNEQYF.

The J gene is TRBJ1-1, the V gene TRBV20-1, with no clear D. Germline loops: CDR1 DFQATT, CDR2 SNEGSKA (reference sequence). Trimming removed 6 bases at V and 11 bases at J, with 13 bases between. The CDR3 spans 10 residues. Here the CDR3 reads CSAVRGLAFF. The DNA for the CDR3 is TGCAGTGCCGTGAGAGGCTTGGCTTTCTTT.

This chain links TRBV6-1 with TRBJ2-1; 13 nucleotides align to TRBD2. The CDR3 sequence is 15 residues long. Germline-derived CDR1 and CDR2 are MNHNS and SASEGT. Germline trimming cut 3 bases from V and 12 bases from J; bases unmatched to any gene: 8. The CDR3 DNA reads as TGTGCCAGCAGTGACTCCGGGACTAGCGGGATGGTGCAGTTCTTC. It specifies CASSDSGTSGMVQFF.

The CDR3, as DNA: TGCGCCAGCAGCCCGCAGACTAGCGGGAGTCTCAGCTCCTACAATGAGCAGTTCTTC. This sequence encodes CASSPQTSGSLSSYNEQFF. The rearrangement uses TRBV4-1 and TRBJ2-1; TRBD2 matches 12 bases. Germline values: CDR1 MGHRA, CDR2 YSYEKL. After removal of 4 bases from V and 0 bases from J, the junction contained 10 bases not matched to a gene. The CDR3 covers 19 residues.

The J gene is TRBJ1-2, the V gene TRBV14; maybe TRBD1 (5 bases). Germline V gene data show CDR1 as SGHDN and CDR2 as FVKESK. This CDR3 is built from 15 residues. The V end was cut by 3 bases, the J end by 4 bases, with 15 bases between. As DNA, the CDR3 is TGTGCCAGCAGCCATTTTAAGGGCAGGGCCTATGGCTACACCTTC. Its protein is CASSHFKGRAYGYTF.

The chain links TRBV9 to TRBJ2-7; 7 positions match TRBD1. This CDR3 is built from 17 residues. The trim removed 4 bases at V and 4 bases at J, leaving 17 bases unmatched. Germline V gives CDR1 SGDLS, CDR2 YYNGEE. CDR3 region: CASSLSNWTGATYEQYF. The CDR3 nucleotides read TGTGCCAGCAGCTTATCAAACTGGACAGGCGCCACGTACGAGCAGTACTTC. Drawing the rest from reference TRBV9 and TRBJ2-7, the complete variable domain is DSGVTQTPKHLITATGQRVTLRCSPRSGDLSVYWYQQSLDQGLQFLIQYYNGEERAKGNILERFSAQQFPDLHSELNLSSLELGDSALYFCASSLSNWTGATYEQYFGPGTRLTVT.

This clone was counted a few times. This chain uses TRBV25-1 with TRBJ2-2; 9 bases are shared with TRBD2. The germline CDR1 and CDR2 sequences are MGHDK and SYGVNS. Trimming cost V 8 bases and J 7 bases; bases outside gene matches: 14. There are 16 residues in the CDR3. CDR3 sequence: CASSYSGGRDSGELFF. CDR3 sequence (DNA): TGTGCCAGCTCCTATTCTGGCGGGAGGGATAGCGGGGAGCTGTTTTTT. The full variable domain, completed using reference TRBV25-1 and TRBJ2-2, is EADIYQTPRYLVIGTGKKITLECSQTMGHDKMYWYQQDPGMELHLIHYSYGVNSTEKGDLSSESTVSRIRTEHFPLTLESARPSHTSQYLCASSYSGGRDSGELFFGEGSRLTVL.

The chain uses TRBV15 and TRBJ2-5; D not resolved. The CDR3 extends over 13 amino acids. CDR1 and CDR2 from the germline V gene are LNHNV and YYDKDF (reference sequence). Trimming removed 0 bases at V and 1 base at J, with 3 bases between. CDR3 amino acids: CATSRDGQETQYF. The CDR3 region has the DNA TGTGCCACCAGCAGAGACGGCCAAGAGACCCAGTACTTC.

The genes are TRBV10-3 and TRBJ1-2; tentative D call: TRBD1 (6 bases). The V and J ends lost 7 bases and 7 bases respectively, with 13 bases between them. Germline V lookup: CDR1 ENHRY, CDR2 SYGVKD. The CDR3 runs to 12 residues. In DNA, the CDR3 is TGTGCCATCAAATGGGACAAGATTGGCTACACCTTC. This sequence encodes CAIKWDKIGYTF.

The gene calls are TRBV5-1 and TRBJ1-2; TRBD1 aligns across 9 bases. The CDR3 length is 15 residues. Looked up from germline, CDR1 is SGHRS and CDR2 is YFSETQ. J gave up 7 bases and V 4 bases, and 11 bases lay outside the gene matches. The CDR3 DNA follows: TGCGCCAGCAGCCCCACTGGACAGGGGAGGGCTGGCTACACCTTC. Translated: CASSPTGQGRAGYTF.

The chain joins TRBV18 to TRBJ1-1; D is uncertain. Germline assignment: CDR1 KGHSH and CDR2 LQKENI. This CDR3 spans 15 amino acids. Deletions cut 3 bases from V and 0 bases from J, with 11 bases between. The DNA of the CDR3 is TGTGCCAGCTCACCCGCGAGCGGTCTGAACACTGAAGCTTTCTTT. Translating gives CASSPASGLNTEAFF.